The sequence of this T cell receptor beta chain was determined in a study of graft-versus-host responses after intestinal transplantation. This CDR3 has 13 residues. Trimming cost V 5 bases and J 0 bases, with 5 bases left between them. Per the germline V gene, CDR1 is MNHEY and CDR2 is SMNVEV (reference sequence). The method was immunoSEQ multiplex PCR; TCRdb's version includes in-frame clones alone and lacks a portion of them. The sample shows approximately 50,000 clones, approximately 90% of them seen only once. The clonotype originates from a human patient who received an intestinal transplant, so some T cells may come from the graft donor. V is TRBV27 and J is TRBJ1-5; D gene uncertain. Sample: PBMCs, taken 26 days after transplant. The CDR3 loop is CASSSVSNQPQHF. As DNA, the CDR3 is TGTGCCAGCAGTAGCGTTAGCAATCAGCCCCAGCATTTT.